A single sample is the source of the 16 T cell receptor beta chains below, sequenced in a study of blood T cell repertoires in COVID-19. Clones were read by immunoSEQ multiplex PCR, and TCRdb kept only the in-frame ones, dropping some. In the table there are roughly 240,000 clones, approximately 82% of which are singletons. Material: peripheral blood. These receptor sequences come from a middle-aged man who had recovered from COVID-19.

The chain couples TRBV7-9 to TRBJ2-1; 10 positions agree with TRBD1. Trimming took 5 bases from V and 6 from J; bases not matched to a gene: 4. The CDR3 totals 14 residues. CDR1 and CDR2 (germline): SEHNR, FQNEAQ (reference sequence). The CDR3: CASSLRDRGNEQFF. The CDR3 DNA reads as TGTGCCAGCAGCCTACGGGACAGGGGCAATGAGCAGTTCTTC.

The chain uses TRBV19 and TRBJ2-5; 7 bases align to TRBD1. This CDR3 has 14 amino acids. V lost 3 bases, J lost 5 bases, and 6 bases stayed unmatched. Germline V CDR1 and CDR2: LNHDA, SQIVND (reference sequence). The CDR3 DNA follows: TGTGCCAGTAGTATCACAGGGGTGCGGGAGACCCAGTACTTC. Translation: CASSITGVRETQYF.

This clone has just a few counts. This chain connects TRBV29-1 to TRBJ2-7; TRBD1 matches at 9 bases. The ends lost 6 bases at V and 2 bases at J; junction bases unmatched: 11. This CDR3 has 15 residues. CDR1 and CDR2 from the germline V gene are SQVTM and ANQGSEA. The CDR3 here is CSVHPGQGLAYEQYF. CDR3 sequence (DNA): TGCAGCGTACATCCGGGACAGGGCTTAGCCTACGAGCAGTACTTC.

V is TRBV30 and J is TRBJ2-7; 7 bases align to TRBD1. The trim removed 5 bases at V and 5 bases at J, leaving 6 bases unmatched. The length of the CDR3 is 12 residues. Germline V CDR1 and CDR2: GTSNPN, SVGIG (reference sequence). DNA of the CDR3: TGTGCCTGGGGTAGAACAGGGGACGAGCAGTACTTC. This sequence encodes CAWGRTGDEQYF. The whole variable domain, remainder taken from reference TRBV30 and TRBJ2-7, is SQTIHQWPATLVQPVGSPLSLECTVEGTSNPNLYWYRQAAGRGLQLLFYSVGIGQISSEVPQNLSASRPQDRQFILSSKKLLLSDSGFYLCAWGRTGDEQYFGPGTRLTVT.

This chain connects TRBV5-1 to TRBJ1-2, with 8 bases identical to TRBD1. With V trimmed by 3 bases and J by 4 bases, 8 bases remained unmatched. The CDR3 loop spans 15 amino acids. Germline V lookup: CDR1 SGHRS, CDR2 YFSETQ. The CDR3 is CASSSRGPLPYGYTF. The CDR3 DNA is TGCGCCAGCAGCTCCAGGGGGCCCCTTCCCTATGGCTACACCTTC.

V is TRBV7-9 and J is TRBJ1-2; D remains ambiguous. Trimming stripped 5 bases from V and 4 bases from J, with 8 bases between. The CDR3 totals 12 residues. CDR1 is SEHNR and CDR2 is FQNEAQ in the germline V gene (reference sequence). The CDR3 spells CASSRRAYGYTF. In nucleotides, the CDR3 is TGTGCCAGCAGCCGGAGGGCCTATGGCTACACCTTC.

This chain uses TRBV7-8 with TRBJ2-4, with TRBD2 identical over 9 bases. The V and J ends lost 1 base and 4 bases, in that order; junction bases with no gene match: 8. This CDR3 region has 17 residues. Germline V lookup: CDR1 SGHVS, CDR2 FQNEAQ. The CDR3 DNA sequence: TGTGCCAGCAGCTTAGTATTCCTAGCGGGGACTAAAAACATTCAGTACTTC. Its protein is CASSLVFLAGTKNIQYF.

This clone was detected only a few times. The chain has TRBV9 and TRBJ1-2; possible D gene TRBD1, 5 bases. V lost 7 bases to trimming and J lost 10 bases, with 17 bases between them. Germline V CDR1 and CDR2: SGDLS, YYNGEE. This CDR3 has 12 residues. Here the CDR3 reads CASGGDAGLYTF. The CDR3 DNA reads TGTGCCAGCGGAGGGGATGCGGGCCTCTACACCTTC.

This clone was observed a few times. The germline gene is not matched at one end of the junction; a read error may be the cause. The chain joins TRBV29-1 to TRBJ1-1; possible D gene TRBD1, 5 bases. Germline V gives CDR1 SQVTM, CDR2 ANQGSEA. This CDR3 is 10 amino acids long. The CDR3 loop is CSGETGGVVF. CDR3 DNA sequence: TGCAGCGGGGAAACAGGCGGGGTAGTCTTT.

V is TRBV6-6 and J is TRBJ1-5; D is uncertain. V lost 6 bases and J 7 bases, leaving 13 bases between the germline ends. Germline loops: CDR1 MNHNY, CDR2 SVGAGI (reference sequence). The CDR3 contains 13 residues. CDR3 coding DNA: TGTGCCAGCAGCAGCGGGGTAGACCAGCCCCAGCATTTT. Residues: CASSSGVDQPQHF.

This CDR3 is CASSFYARTEAFF. For the CDR3, the DNA is TGTGCCAGCAGCTTTTATGCGAGGACTGAAGCTTTCTTT. The V call is TRBV5-6, the J call TRBJ1-1, with D hard to call. CDR3 length equals 13 residues. Germline CDR1 SGHDT, CDR2 YYEEEE. V was trimmed by 2 bases and J by 5 bases, leaving 10 bases between them.

The CDR3 region is CASSFGGPTDTQYF. The CDR3 nucleotides are TGTGCCAGCAGCTTCGGGGGTCCTACAGATACGCAGTATTTT. The chain combines TRBV7-2 with TRBJ2-3; D may be TRBD2 (6 bases). Germline CDR1 reads SGHTA; CDR2 reads FQGNSA. V lost 3 bases and J 3 bases, leaving 10 bases between the germline ends. The CDR3 totals 14 residues.

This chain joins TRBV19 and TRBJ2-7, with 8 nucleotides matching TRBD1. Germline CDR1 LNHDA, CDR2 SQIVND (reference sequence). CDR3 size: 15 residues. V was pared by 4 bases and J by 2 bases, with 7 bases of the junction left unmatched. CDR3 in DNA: TGTGCCAGTAGTAACCTCCGGACAGGGCCCTACGAGCAGTACTTC. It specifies CASSNLRTGPYEQYF.

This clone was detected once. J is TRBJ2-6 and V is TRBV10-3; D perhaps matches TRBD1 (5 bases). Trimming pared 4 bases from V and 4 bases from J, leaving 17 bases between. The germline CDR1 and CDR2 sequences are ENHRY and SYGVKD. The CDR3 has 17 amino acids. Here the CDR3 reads CAISGQGVSRGANVLTF. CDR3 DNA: TGTGCCATCAGTGGGCAGGGTGTCTCCCGGGGGGCCAACGTCCTGACTTTC.

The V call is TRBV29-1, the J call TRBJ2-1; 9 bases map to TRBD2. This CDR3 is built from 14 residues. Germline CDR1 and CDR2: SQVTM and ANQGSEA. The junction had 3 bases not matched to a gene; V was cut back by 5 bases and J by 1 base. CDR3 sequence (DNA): TGCAGCGTTCTAGCGGGGAGGTCCTACAATGAGCAGTTCTTC. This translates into CSVLAGRSYNEQFF.

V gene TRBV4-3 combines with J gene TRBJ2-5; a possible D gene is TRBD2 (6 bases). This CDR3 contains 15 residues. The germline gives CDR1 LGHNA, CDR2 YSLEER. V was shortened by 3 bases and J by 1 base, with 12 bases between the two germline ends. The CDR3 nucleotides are TGCGCCAGCAGCCAGGGGACTCGGGTCCAAGAGACCCAGTACTTC. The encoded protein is CASSQGTRVQETQYF.